The 9 T cell receptor beta chains in this list originate from one sample, sequenced in a study of blood T cell repertoires in COVID-19. Using immunoSEQ multiplex PCR, the repertoire was profiled, and TCRdb retains in-frame clones only, with some absent. The sample includes about 110,000 clones, around 78% of them seen just once. Source material: peripheral blood. The receptors were gathered from an elderly man with COVID-19, enrolled during active disease.

The chain uses TRBV12-3 or TRBV12-4 and TRBJ1-2; D perhaps matches TRBD1 (5 bases). CDR3 length equals 13 residues. V was shortened by 3 bases and J by 6 bases, with 11 bases between the two germline ends. The CDR3: CASSFRGGDGYTF. CDR3 DNA: TGTGCCAGCAGTTTTCGGGGGGGGGATGGCTACACCTTC.

This clone was recorded a few times. The chain joins TRBV30 to TRBJ1-1; TRBD1 is a possible D gene (5 bases). The CDR3 sequence is 12 residues long. Germline lookup yields CDR1 GTSNPN and CDR2 SVGIG (reference sequence). V was trimmed by 0 bases and J by 7 bases, leaving 9 bases between them. CDR3 protein: CAWSVMGLEAFF. Written as DNA, the CDR3 is TGTGCCTGGAGTGTAATGGGGCTTGAAGCTTTCTTT.

A few counts support this clone. The chain combines TRBV7-8 with TRBJ1-1; unclear D gene. The ends were cut back, 1 base at V and 7 bases at J, with 13 bases in the middle. The CDR3 length is 14 residues. From germline, CDR1 is SGHVS and CDR2 FQNEAQ. The CDR3 nucleotides are TGTGCCAGCAGCTTAGGCGGGAGGTACAGTGAAGCTTTCTTT. Its protein is CASSLGGRYSEAFF.

The rearrangement joins TRBV19 to TRBJ2-1, with 9 bases identical to TRBD2. Germline V gene lookup returns CDR1 LNHDA and CDR2 SQIVND (reference sequence). The CDR3 consists of 14 residues. Unmatched junction bases numbered 3, after V lost 4 bases and J lost 5 bases. CDR3 nucleotide sequence: TGTGCCAGTAGTAGGCGGGAGGGGCACAATGAGCAGTTCTTC. Protein sequence: CASSRREGHNEQFF.

This rearrangement joins TRBV4-2 to TRBJ2-3; D is possibly TRBD1 (5 bases). Germline loops: CDR1 LGHNA, CDR2 YNFKEQ. This CDR3 is 16 amino acids long. V was clipped by 0 bases and J by 0 bases, with 10 bases between them. CDR3 residues: CASSQEWGPSTDTQYF. The CDR3 coding sequence is TGTGCCAGCAGCCAAGAATGGGGCCCTAGCACAGATACGCAGTATTTT.

This clone showed up just a few times. The chain carries TRBV28 and TRBJ2-7; the match to TRBD1 covers 8 bases. After removal of 6 bases from V and 0 bases from J, the junction contained 7 bases not matched to a gene. This CDR3 is built from 15 residues. CDR1 is MDHEN and CDR2 is SYDVKM in the germline V gene. The CDR3 loop is CASSKTGESSYEQYF. The CDR3 DNA follows: TGTGCCAGCAGCAAGACAGGGGAAAGCTCCTACGAGCAGTACTTC.

This clone was seen a single time. The chain links TRBV11-2 to TRBJ2-3, with no clear D. Trimming cost V 3 bases and J 2 bases, with 6 bases left between them. The V gene's germline CDR1 is SGHAT and CDR2 FQNNGV. CDR3 length: 13 residues. This chain's CDR3 is CASSFTFTDTQYF. CDR3 in DNA: TGTGCCAGCAGCTTTACTTTCACAGATACGCAGTATTTT.

This CDR3 is CASSPRTGIAYEQYF. In nucleotides, the CDR3 is TGTGCCAGCAGCCCCCGGACAGGGATCGCCTACGAGCAGTACTTC. The chain links TRBV7-9 to TRBJ2-7, with 8 bases identical to TRBD1. The germline CDR1 and CDR2 sequences are SEHNR and FQNEAQ (reference sequence). CDR3 length: 15 residues. Germline trimming cut 5 bases from V and 2 bases from J; bases unmatched to any gene: 8.

V gene TRBV6-5 combines with J gene TRBJ1-2; 8 bases are shared with TRBD1. The V and J ends lost 2 bases and 4 bases, in that order; junction bases with no gene match: 6. CDR1 is MNHEY, CDR2 SVGAGI, per germline. The CDR3 totals 15 residues. CDR3 in amino acids: CASSYDGQGFYGYTF. The CDR3 region has the DNA TGTGCCAGCAGTTACGATGGACAGGGCTTCTATGGCTACACCTTC.